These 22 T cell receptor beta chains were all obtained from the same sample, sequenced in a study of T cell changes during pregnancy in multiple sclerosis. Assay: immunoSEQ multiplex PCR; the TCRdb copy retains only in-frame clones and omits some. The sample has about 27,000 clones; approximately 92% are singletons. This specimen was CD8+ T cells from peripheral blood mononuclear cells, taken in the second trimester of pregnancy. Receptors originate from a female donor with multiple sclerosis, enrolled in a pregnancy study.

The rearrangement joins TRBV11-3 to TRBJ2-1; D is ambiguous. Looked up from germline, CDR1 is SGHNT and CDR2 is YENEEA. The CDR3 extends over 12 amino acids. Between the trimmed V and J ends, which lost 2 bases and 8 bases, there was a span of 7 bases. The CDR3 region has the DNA TGTGCCAGCAGCTTACGGAGCGATGAGCAGTTCTTC. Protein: CASSLRSDEQFF.

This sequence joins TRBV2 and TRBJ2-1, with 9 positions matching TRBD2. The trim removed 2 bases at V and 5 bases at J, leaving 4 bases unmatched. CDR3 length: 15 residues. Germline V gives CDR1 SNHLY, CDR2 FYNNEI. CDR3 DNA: TGTGCCAGCAGTGAATTTGGGACTAGCAACAATGAGCAGTTCTTC. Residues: CASSEFGTSNNEQFF. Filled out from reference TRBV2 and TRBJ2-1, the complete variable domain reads EPEVTQTPSHQVTQMGQEVILRCVPISNHLYFYWYRQILGQKVEFLVSFYNNEISEKSEIFDDQFSVERPDGSNFTLKIRSTKLEDSAMYFCASSEFGTSNNEQFFGPGTRLTVL.

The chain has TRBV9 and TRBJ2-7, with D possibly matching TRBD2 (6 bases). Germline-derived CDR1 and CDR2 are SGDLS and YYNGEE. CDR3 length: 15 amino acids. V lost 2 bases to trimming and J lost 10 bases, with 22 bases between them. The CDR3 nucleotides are TGTGCCAGCAGCGTTACTTCTAGCGTAGGAGACGGTCAGTACTTC. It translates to CASSVTSSVGDGQYF.

The chain's CDR3 is CASSEQETDTQYF. Written as DNA, the CDR3 is TGTGCCAGCAGTGAACAGGAGACAGATACGCAGTATTTT. The chain carries TRBV6-4 and TRBJ2-3, with D tentatively TRBD1 (5 bases). V shed 3 bases and J shed 3 bases, with 7 bases lying between them. CDR3 length: 13 amino acids. Germline assignment: CDR1 MRHNA and CDR2 SNTAGT.

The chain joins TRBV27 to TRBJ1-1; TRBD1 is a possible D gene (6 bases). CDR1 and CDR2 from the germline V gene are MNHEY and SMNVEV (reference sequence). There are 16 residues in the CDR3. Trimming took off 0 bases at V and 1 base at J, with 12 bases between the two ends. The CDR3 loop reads CASSLSPGAPNTEAFF. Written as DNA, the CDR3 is TGTGCCAGCAGTTTATCCCCAGGGGCGCCGAACACTGAAGCTTTCTTT.

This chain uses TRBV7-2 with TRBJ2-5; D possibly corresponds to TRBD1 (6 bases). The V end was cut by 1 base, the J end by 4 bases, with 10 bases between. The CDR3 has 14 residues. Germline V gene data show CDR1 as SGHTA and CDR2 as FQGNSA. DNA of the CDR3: TGTGCCAGCAGCTTAGGAGGGGGTGGAGAGACCCAGTACTTC. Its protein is CASSLGGGGETQYF. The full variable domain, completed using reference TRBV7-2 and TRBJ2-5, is GAGVSQSPSNKVTEKGKDVELRCDPISGHTALYWYRQSLGQGLEFLIYFQGNSAPDKSGLPSDRFSAERTGGSVSTLTIQRTQQEDSAVYLCASSLGGGGETQYFGPGTRLLVL.

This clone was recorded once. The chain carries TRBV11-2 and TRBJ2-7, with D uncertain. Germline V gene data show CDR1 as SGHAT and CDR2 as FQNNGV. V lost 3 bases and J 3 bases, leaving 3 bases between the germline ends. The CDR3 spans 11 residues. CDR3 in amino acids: CASSFNYEQYF. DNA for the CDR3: TGTGCCAGCAGCTTCAACTACGAGCAGTACTTC.

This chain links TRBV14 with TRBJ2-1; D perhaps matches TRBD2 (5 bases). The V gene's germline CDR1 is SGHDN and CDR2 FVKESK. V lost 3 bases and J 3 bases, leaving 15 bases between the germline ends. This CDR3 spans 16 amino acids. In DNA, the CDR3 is TGTGCCAGCAGCCACCCGCTTAGCGAATACTACAATGAGCAGTTCTTC. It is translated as CASSHPLSEYYNEQFF.

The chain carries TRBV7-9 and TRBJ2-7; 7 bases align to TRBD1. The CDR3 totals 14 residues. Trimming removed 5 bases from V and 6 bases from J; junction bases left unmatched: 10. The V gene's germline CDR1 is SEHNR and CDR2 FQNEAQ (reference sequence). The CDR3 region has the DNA TGTGCCAGCAGCCCCCTAAACAGGGGATCCGAGCAGTACTTC. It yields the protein CASSPLNRGSEQYF.

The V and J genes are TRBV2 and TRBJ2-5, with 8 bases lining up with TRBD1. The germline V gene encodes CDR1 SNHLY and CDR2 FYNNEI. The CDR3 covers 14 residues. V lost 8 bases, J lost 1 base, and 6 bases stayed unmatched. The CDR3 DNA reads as TGTGCCAGCGAGGACAGGGCCGGCCAAGAGACCCAGTACTTC. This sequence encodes CASEDRAGQETQYF. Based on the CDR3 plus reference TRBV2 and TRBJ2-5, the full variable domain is EPEVTQTPSHQVTQMGQEVILRCVPISNHLYFYWYRQILGQKVEFLVSFYNNEISEKSEIFDDQFSVERPDGSNFTLKIRSTKLEDSAMYFCASEDRAGQETQYFGPGTRLLVL.

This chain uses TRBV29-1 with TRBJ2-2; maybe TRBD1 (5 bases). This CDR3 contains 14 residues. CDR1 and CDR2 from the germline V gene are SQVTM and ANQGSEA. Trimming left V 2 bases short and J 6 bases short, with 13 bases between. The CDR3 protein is CSVELGRAAGELFF. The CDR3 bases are TGCAGCGTTGAATTGGGCAGGGCGGCCGGGGAGCTGTTTTTT.

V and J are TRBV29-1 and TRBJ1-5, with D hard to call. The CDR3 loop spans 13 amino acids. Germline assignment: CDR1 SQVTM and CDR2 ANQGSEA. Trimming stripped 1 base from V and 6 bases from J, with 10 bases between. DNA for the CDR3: TGCAGCGTTGAAGGGGGAGTAGGTCAGCCCCAGCATTTT. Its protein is CSVEGGVGQPQHF.

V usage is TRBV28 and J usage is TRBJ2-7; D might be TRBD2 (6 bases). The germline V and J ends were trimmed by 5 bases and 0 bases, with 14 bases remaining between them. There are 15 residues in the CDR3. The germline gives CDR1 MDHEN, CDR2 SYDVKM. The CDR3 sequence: CASSPLSGNSYEQYF. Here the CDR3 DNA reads TGTGCCAGCAGTCCCCTTAGCGGAAACTCCTACGAGCAGTACTTC.

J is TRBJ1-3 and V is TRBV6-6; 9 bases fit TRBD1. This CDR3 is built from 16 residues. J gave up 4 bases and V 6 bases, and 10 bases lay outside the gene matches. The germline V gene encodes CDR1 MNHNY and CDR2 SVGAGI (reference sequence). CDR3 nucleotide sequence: TGTGCCAGCAGACACACCGGGACAGGGAGGGGAAACACCATATATTTT. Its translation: CASRHTGTGRGNTIYF.

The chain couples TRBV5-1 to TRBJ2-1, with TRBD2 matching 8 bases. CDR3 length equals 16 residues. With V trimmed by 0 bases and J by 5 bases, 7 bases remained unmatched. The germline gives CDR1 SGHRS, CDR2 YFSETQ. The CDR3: CASSLEGAGVNNEQFF. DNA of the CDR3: TGCGCCAGCAGCTTGGAGGGAGCGGGGGTTAACAATGAGCAGTTCTTC. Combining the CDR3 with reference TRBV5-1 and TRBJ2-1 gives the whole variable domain KAGVTQTPRYLIKTRGQQVTLSCSPISGHRSVSWYQQTPGQGLQFLFEYFSETQRNKGNFPGRFSGRQFSNSRSEMNVSTLELGDSALYLCASSLEGAGVNNEQFFGPGTRLTVL.

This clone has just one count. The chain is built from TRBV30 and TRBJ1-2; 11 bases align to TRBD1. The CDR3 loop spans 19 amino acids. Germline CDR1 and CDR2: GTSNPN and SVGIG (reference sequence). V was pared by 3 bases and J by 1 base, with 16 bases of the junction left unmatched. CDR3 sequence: CAWSGFARDRGDLNYGYTF. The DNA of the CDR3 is TGTGCCTGGAGCGGATTTGCCCGGGACAGGGGGGACCTTAACTATGGCTACACCTTC.

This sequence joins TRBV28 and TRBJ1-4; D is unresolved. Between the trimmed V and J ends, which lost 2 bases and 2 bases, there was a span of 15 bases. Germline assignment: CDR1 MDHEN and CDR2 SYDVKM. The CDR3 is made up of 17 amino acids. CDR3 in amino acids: CASSLVPYEATNEKLFF. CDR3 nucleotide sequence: TGTGCCAGCAGTTTAGTCCCTTATGAGGCGACTAATGAAAAACTGTTTTTT.

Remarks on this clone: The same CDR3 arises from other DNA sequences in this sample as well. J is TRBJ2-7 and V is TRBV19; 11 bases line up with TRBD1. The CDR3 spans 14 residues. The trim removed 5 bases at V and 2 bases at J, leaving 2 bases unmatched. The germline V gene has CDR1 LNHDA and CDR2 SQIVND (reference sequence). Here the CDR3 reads CASSPGQGAYEQYF. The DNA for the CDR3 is TGTGCCAGTAGTCCGGGACAGGGGGCCTACGAGCAGTACTTC.

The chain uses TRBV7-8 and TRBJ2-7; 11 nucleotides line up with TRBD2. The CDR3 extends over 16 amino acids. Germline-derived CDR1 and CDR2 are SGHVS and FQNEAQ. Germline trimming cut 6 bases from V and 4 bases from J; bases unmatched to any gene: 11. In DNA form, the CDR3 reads TGTGCCAGCAGAGAAACTAGCGGGAGCATTGCGTACGAGCAGTACTTC. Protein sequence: CASRETSGSIAYEQYF.

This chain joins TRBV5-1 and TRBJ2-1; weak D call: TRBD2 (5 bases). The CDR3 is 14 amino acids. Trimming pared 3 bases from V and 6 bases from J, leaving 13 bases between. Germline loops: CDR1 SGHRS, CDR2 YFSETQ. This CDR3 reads CASSSRTPPNEQFF. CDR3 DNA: TGCGCCAGCAGCTCACGGACTCCACCCAATGAGCAGTTCTTC.

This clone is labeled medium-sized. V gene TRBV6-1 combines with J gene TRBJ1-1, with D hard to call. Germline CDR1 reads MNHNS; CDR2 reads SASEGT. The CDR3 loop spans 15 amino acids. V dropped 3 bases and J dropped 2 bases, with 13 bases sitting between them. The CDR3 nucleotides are TGTGCCAGCAGTGACGATTGGGGAGTCAACACTGAAGCTTTCTTT. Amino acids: CASSDDWGVNTEAFF.

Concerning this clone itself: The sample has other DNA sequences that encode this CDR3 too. The CDR3 DNA reads TGTGCCAGCAGAGGACTTAGCTCCTACGAGCAGTACTTC. Its translation: CASRGLSSYEQYF. The J gene is TRBJ2-7, the V gene TRBV28; maybe TRBD2 (5 bases). Germline assignment: CDR1 MDHEN and CDR2 SYDVKM. This CDR3 is 13 amino acids long. The V gene lost 6 bases and the J gene lost 0 bases, with 9 bases spanning the gap.